These 10 T cell receptor beta chains were all obtained from the same sample, sequenced in a study of blood T cell repertoires in COVID-19. The repertoire was sequenced with immunoSEQ multiplex PCR; TCRdb's copy has only in-frame clones and lacks some. The data contain around 160,000 clones, around nine tenths of them singletons. The sequencing sample was made of peripheral blood. The receptors here all came from a woman aged 70 to 79 with COVID-19, enrolled during active disease.

The J gene is TRBJ1-4, the V gene TRBV5-1, with a possible D match to TRBD1 (6 bases). CDR3 length equals 16 residues. CDR1 is SGHRS, CDR2 YFSETQ, per germline. With 4 bases removed from V and 0 bases from J, the gap between germline ends came to 13 bases. This chain's CDR3 is CASSGGFAATNEKLFF. Written as DNA, the CDR3 is TGCGCCAGCAGCGGGGGCTTCGCCGCAACTAATGAAAAACTGTTTTTT. Full variable domain (remainder filled in from reference TRBV5-1 and TRBJ1-4): KAGVTQTPRYLIKTRGQQVTLSCSPISGHRSVSWYQQTPGQGLQFLFEYFSETQRNKGNFPGRFSGRQFSNSRSEMNVSTLELGDSALYLCASSGGFAATNEKLFFGSGTQLSVL.

V usage is TRBV15 and J usage is TRBJ1-1; 10 nucleotides line up with TRBD1. The CDR3 runs to 14 residues. CDR1 and CDR2 (germline): LNHNV, YYDKDF (reference sequence). V shed 0 bases, J shed 5 bases, and the junction held 0 bases outside the gene matches. CDR3: CATSREGQGTEAFF. The CDR3 nucleotides are TGTGCCACCAGCAGAGAGGGACAGGGGACTGAAGCTTTCTTT. Using reference TRBV15 and TRBJ1-1 for the parts outside the CDR3, the full variable domain is DAMVIQNPRYQVTQFGKPVTLSCSQTLNHNVMYWYQQKSSQAPKLLFHYYDKDFNNEADTPDNFQSRRPNTSFCFLDIRSPGLGDTAMYLCATSREGQGTEAFFGQGTRLTVV.

The rearrangement uses TRBV29-1 and TRBJ2-7, with TRBD1 matching over 7 bases. Losses at the gene ends were 2 bases for V and 4 bases for J; bases not matched to a gene: 2. CDR3 length equals 12 residues. CDR1 is SQVTM, CDR2 ANQGSEA, per germline. The CDR3 is CSVETGEYEQYF. CDR3 DNA: TGCAGCGTTGAAACAGGGGAGTACGAGCAGTACTTC.

J is TRBJ2-1 and V is TRBV18; tentatively, D is TRBD1 (5 bases). The CDR3 contains 14 residues. The V gene's germline CDR1 is KGHSH and CDR2 LQKENI. V was pared by 3 bases and J by 6 bases, with 12 bases between. The DNA for the CDR3 is TGTGCCAGCTCACCCCAGGGTGTGGGCAATGAGCAGTTCTTC. As protein: CASSPQGVGNEQFF.

The V gene is TRBV9, the J gene TRBJ1-1; 9 nucleotides align to TRBD1. V lost 4 bases, J lost 4 bases, and 5 bases stayed unmatched. This CDR3 spans 14 amino acids. Germline V lookup: CDR1 SGDLS, CDR2 YYNGEE. The CDR3 is CASSQTGGSTEAFF. DNA of the CDR3: TGTGCCAGCAGCCAGACAGGGGGGAGCACTGAAGCTTTCTTT. The whole variable domain, filled in from reference TRBV9 and TRBJ1-1, reads DSGVTQTPKHLITATGQRVTLRCSPRSGDLSVYWYQQSLDQGLQFLIQYYNGEERAKGNILERFSAQQFPDLHSELNLSSLELGDSALYFCASSQTGGSTEAFFGQGTRLTVV.

The CDR3 protein is CASSESGGGARETQYF. CDR3 bases: TGTGCCAGCAGTGAATCTGGCGGGGGGGCTCGGGAGACCCAGTACTTC. This chain uses TRBV25-1 with TRBJ2-5; 9 bases fit TRBD2. CDR1 is MGHDK, CDR2 SYGVNS, per germline. This CDR3 region has 16 residues. The J segment lost 5 bases and the V segment lost 1 base, leaving 8 bases of the junction unmatched.

The rearrangement links TRBV4-1 to TRBJ2-5; 10 bases map to TRBD2. With 1 base clipped from V and 3 bases from J, the junction kept 2 bases outside the gene matches. CDR1 and CDR2 (germline): MGHRA, YSYEKL. The CDR3 totals 15 residues. The CDR3: CASSQGLAGEETQYF. The CDR3, as DNA: TGCGCCAGCAGCCAAGGCCTAGCGGGAGAAGAGACCCAGTACTTC.

This chain connects TRBV3-1 (or the pseudogene TRBV3-2) to TRBJ2-7, with unresolved D. V was cut by 6 bases and J by 0 bases, with 6 bases left in between. CDR3 length: 12 amino acids. Germline CDR1 reads LGHDT; CDR2 reads YNNKEL (reference sequence). For the CDR3, the DNA is TGTGCCAGCAGTTTCAGCTCCTACGAGCAGTACTTC. It codes for CASSFSSYEQYF.

The chain is built from TRBV18 and TRBJ1-6, with D possibly TRBD1 on 6 matching bases. The CDR3 is 15 amino acids. Germline CDR1 reads KGHSH; CDR2 reads LQKENI. V was pared by 6 bases and J by 3 bases, with 12 bases between. CDR3 protein: CASSFSDSYNSPLHF. The CDR3 nucleotides are TGTGCCAGCTCGTTTTCGGACAGCTATAATTCACCCCTCCACTTT. Drawing the rest from reference TRBV18 and TRBJ1-6, the complete variable domain is NAGVMQNPRHLVRRRGQEARLRCSPMKGHSHVYWYRQLPEEGLKFMVYLQKENIIDESGMPKERFSAEFPKEGPSILRIQQVVRGDSAAYFCASSFSDSYNSPLHFGNGTRLTVT.

The genes are TRBV18 and TRBJ2-2; tentative D call: TRBD1 (6 bases). The germline V gene has CDR1 KGHSH and CDR2 LQKENI. V was pared by 1 base and J by 4 bases, with 13 bases between. The CDR3 consists of 16 residues. CDR3 sequence: CASSPQAPGATGELFF. CDR3 in DNA: TGTGCCAGCTCACCACAGGCGCCAGGGGCCACCGGGGAGCTGTTTTTT.